This TCR beta chain was retrieved from a study of T cell responses to AZD1222 COVID-19 vaccine. Notes on the study in general: Repertoires were collected only later (after the peak T cell response had occurred). Close to half of spike-specific TCRs reportedly recognize unmutated variant regions.

Remarks on this clone: The antigen remains unidentified.

CDR1 and CDR2 from the germline V gene are SEHNR and FQNEAQ (reference sequence). Deletions cut 5 bases from V and 1 base from J, with 12 bases between. The CDR3 contains 15 residues. Here immunoSEQ multiplex PCR was the method, and the copy in TCRdb shows in-frame clones only, minus some. Of 65,000 to 95,000 clones listed, around 92% are singletons. The sequence derives from an adult in good health. The specimen was peripheral blood, collected on day 0 of MenACWY control vaccination. This chain joins TRBV7-9 and TRBJ2-1; TRBD1 is a possible D gene (5 bases). The CDR3 DNA is TGTGCCAGCAGCCCTAGTAGGGGATCCTACAATGAGCAGTTCTTC. Its translation is CASSPSRGSYNEQFF.